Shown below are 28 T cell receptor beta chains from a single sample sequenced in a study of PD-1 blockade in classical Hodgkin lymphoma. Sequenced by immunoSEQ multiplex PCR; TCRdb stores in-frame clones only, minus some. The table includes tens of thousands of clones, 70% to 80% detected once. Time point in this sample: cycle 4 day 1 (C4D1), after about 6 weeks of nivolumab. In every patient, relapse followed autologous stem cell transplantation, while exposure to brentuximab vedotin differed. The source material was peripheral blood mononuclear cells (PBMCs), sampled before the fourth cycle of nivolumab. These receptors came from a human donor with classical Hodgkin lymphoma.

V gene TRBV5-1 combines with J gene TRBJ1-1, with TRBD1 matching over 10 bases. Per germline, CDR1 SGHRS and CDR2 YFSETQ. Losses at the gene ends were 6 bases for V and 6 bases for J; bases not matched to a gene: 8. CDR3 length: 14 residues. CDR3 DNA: TGCGCCAGCAACGGGACAGGGGTTAGAGCTGAAGCTTTCTTT. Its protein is CASNGTGVRAEAFF.

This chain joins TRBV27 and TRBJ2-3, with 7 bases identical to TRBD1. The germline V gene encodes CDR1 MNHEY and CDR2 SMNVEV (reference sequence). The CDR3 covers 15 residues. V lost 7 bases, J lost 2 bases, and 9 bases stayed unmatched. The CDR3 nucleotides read TGTGCCAGCATGCGGAGCGGACAGGCCACAGATACGCAGTATTTT. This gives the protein CASMRSGQATDTQYF.

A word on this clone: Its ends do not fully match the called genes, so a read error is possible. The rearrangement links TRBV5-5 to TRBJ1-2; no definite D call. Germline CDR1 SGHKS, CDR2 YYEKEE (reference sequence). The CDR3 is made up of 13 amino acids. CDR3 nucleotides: TGTGCCAGCAGCTTCGAGGCGGGTTATGTCTACACCTTC. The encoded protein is CASSFEAGYVYTF.

In nucleotides, the CDR3 is TGTGCCAACTCCGGGCTAGCCTACGAGCAGTACTTC. Translation: CANSGLAYEQYF. The rearrangement uses TRBV2 and TRBJ2-7; D remains ambiguous. Germline V gene lookup returns CDR1 SNHLY and CDR2 FYNNEI. V was cut by 10 bases and J by 2 bases, with 12 bases left in between. The CDR3 covers 12 residues.

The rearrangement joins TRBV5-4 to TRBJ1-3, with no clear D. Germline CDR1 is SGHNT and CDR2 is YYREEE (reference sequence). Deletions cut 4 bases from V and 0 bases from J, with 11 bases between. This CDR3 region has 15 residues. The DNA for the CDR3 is TGTGCCAGCAGCCGGACGGCGAACTCTGGAAACACCATATATTTT. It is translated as CASSRTANSGNTIYF.

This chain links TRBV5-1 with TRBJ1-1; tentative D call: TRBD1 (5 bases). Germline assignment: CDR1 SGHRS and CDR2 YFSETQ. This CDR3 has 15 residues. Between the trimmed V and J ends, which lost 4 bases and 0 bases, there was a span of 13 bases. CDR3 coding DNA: TGCGCCAGCAGCCCCGTGGGGCTCCTGAACACTGAAGCTTTCTTT. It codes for CASSPVGLLNTEAFF.

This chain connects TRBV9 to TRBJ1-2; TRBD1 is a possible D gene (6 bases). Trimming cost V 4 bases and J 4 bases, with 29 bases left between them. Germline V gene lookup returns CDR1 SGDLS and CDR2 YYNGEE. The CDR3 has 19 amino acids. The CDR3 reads CASSPQPGAISGSTYGYTF. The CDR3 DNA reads TGTGCCAGCAGCCCTCAGCCAGGGGCCATCAGCGGGAGCACCTATGGCTACACCTTC.

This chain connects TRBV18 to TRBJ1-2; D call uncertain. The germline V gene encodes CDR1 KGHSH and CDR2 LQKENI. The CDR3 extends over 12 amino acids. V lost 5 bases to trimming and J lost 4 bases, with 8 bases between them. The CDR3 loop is CASSSSPYGYTF. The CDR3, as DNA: TGTGCCAGCTCATCGTCTCCCTATGGCTACACCTTC.

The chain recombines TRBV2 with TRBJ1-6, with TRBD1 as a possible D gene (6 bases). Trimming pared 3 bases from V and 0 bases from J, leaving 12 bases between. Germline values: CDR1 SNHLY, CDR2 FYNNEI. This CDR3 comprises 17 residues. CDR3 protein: CASSDWGPVSYNSPLHF. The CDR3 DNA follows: TGTGCCAGCAGTGATTGGGGGCCGGTCTCCTATAATTCACCCCTCCACTTT.

This chain's CDR3 is CASSPNRENYGYTF. CDR3 bases: TGTGCCAGCTCACCAAACAGGGAGAACTATGGCTACACCTTC. The V and J genes are TRBV18 and TRBJ1-2; possible D gene TRBD1, 6 bases. The CDR3 sequence is 14 residues long. V was shortened by 2 bases and J by 2 bases, with 9 bases between the two germline ends. Germline loops: CDR1 KGHSH, CDR2 LQKENI.

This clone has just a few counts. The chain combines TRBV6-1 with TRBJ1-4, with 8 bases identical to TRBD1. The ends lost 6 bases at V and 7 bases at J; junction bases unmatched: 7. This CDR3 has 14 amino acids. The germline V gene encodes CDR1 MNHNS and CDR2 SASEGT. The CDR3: CASRETGEPEKLFF. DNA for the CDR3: TGTGCCAGCAGGGAGACAGGGGAGCCTGAAAAACTGTTTTTT.

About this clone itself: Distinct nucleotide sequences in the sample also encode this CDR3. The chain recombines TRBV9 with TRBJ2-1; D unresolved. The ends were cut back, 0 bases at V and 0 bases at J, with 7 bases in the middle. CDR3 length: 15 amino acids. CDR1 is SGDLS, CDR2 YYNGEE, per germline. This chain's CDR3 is CASSVGLSSYNEQFF. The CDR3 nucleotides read TGTGCCAGCAGCGTAGGTTTAAGCTCCTACAATGAGCAGTTCTTC.

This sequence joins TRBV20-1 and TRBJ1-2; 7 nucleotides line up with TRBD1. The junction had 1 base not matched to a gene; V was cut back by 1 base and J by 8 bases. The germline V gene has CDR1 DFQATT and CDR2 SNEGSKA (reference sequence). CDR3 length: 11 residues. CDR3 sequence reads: CSARGQGGYTF. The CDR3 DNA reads TGCAGTGCTAGAGGACAGGGAGGCTACACCTTC.

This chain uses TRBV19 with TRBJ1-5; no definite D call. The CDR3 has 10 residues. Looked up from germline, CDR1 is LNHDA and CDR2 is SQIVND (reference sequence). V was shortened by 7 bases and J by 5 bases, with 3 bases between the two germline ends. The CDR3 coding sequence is TGTGCCAGTAACTATCAGCCCCAGCATTTT. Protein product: CASNYQPQHF.

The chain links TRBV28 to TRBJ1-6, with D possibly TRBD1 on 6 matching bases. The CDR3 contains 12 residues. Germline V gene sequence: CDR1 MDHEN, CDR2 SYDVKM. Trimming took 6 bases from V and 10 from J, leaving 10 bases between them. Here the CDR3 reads CASRQGPSPLHF. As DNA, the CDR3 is TGTGCCAGCAGACAGGGTCCATCACCCCTCCACTTT.

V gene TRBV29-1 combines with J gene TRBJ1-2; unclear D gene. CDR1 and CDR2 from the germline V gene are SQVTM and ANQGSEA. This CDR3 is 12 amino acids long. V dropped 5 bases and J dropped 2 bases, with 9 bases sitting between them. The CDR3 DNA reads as TGCAGCGTTCTCACAGAAAACTATGGCTACACCTTC. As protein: CSVLTENYGYTF.

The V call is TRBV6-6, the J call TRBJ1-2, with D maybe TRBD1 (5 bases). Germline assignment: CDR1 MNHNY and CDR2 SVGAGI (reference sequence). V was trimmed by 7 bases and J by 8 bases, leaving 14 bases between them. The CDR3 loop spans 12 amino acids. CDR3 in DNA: TGTGCCAGCACCAACTGGGACGGCGGCTACACCTTC. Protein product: CASTNWDGGYTF.

The CDR3 DNA reads TGTGCCAGCAGTGCCTCTTTCGTATGGGGCTACACCTTC. As protein: CASSASFVWGYTF. The chain combines TRBV6-1 with TRBJ1-2; no clear D. This CDR3 is 13 amino acids long. Between the trimmed V and J ends, which lost 4 bases and 8 bases, there was a span of 14 bases. The germline V gene encodes CDR1 MNHNS and CDR2 SASEGT.

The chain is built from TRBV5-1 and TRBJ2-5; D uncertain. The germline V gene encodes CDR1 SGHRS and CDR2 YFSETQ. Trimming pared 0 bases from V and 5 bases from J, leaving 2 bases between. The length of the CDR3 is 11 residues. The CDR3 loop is CASSLAETQYF. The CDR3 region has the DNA TGCGCCAGCAGCTTGGCGGAGACCCAGTACTTC.

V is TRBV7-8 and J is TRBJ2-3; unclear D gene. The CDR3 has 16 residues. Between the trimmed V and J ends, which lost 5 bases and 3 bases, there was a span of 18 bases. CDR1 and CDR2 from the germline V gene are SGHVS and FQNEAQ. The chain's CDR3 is CASSDGPLNPTDTQYF. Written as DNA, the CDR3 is TGTGCCAGCAGCGACGGACCCCTTAACCCGACAGATACGCAGTATTTT.

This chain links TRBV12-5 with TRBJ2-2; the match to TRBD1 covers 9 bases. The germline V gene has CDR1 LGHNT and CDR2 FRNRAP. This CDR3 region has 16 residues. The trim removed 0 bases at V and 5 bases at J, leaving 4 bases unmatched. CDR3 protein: CASGLVTGGATGELFF. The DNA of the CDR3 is TGTGCTAGTGGTTTGGTAACAGGGGGCGCGACCGGGGAGCTGTTTTTT.

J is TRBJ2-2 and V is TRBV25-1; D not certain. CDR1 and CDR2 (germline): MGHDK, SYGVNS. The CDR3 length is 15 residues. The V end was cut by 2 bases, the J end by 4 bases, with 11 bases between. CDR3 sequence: CASSEHRAPTGELFF. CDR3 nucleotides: TGTGCCAGCAGTGAACACCGGGCCCCCACCGGGGAGCTGTTTTTT.

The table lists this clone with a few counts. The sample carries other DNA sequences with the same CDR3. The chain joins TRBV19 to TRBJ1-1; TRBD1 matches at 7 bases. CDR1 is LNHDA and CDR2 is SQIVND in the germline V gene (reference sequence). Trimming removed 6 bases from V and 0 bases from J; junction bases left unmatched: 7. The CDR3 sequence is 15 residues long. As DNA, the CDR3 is TGTGCCAGTAGACGTCAGGGACAGTTGAACACTGAAGCTTTCTTT. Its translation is CASRRQGQLNTEAFF.

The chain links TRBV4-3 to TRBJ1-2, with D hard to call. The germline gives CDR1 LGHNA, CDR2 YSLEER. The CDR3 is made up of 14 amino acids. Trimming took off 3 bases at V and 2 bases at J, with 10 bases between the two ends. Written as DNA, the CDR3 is TGCGCCAGCAGCCAGTCCCGTTACAACTATGGCTACACCTTC. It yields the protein CASSQSRYNYGYTF.

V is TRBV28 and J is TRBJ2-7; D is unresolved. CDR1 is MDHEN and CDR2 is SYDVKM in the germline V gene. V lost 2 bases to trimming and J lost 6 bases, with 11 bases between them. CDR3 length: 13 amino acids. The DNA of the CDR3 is TGTGCCAGCAGTTTACGGGCCCTGTCCGAGCAGTACTTC. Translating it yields CASSLRALSEQYF.

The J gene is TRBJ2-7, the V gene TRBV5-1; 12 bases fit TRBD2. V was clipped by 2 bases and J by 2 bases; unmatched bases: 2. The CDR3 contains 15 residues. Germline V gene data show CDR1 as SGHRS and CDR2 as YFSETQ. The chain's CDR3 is CASSLLAGGAYEQYF. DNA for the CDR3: TGCGCCAGCAGCTTACTAGCGGGGGGAGCCTACGAGCAGTACTTC.

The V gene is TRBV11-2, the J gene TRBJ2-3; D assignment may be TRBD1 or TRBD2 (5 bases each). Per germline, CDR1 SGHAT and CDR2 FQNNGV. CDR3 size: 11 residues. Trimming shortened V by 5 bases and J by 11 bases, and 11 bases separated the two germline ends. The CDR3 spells CASSVRDGQYF. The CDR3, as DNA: TGTGCCAGCAGCGTCCGGGACGGGCAGTATTTT. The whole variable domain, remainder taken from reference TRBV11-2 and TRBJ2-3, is EAGVAQSPRYKIIEKRQSVAFWCNPISGHATLYWYQQILGQGPKLLIQFQNNGVVDDSQLPKDRFSAERLKGVDSTLKIQPAKLEDSAVYLCASSVRDGQYFGPGTRLTVL.

This CDR3 is CASSPGTGIIYDEQYF. In DNA, the CDR3 is TGTGCCAGTAGCCCCGGGACAGGGATAATCTACGACGAGCAGTACTTC. This sequence joins TRBV19 and TRBJ2-7; 9 positions agree with TRBD1. Per the germline V gene, CDR1 is LNHDA and CDR2 is SQIVND (reference sequence). V gave up 6 bases and J gave up 5 bases; unmatched junction bases: 14. The CDR3 loop spans 16 amino acids. The full variable domain, in which reference TRBV19 and TRBJ2-7 provide the parts outside the CDR3, is DGGITQSPKYLFRKEGQNVTLSCEQNLNHDAMYWYRQDPGQGLRLIYYSQIVNDFQKGDIAEGYSVSREKKESFPLTVTSAQKNPTAFYLCASSPGTGIIYDEQYFGPGTRLTVT.